The 10 T cell receptor beta chains given below trace back to one sample, sequenced in a study of blood T cell repertoires in COVID-19. Sequencing was performed with immunoSEQ multiplex PCR; in TCRdb, only in-frame clones are kept and a portion is missing. The table records 150,000 to 200,000 clones, less than 90% of them present only once. Input material: peripheral blood. The receptors were sampled from a man between 65 and 80 years old with active or convalescent COVID-19.

The V and J genes are TRBV19 and TRBJ1-6; 7 bases are shared with TRBD1. The V gene's germline CDR1 is LNHDA and CDR2 SQIVND (reference sequence). V lost 3 bases to trimming and J lost 8 bases; unmatched junction nucleotides: 7. The CDR3 is 15 residues long. The CDR3 is CASSISTGPHSPLHF. As DNA, the CDR3 is TGTGCCAGTAGTATCTCGACAGGGCCGCATTCACCCCTCCACTTT.

The J gene is TRBJ2-2, the V gene TRBV5-1, with 12 bases lining up with TRBD2. Germline lookup yields CDR1 SGHRS and CDR2 YFSETQ. There are 17 residues in the CDR3. V dropped 0 bases and J dropped 7; count of bases not matched to a gene: 7. As DNA, the CDR3 is TGCGCCAGCAGCTTGGGGACGGGACTAGCGGGCCACGGGGAGCTGTTTTTT. Translation gives CASSLGTGLAGHGELFF.

For this clone: The sample contains more than one DNA sequence encoding this CDR3. The chain carries TRBV6-6 and TRBJ2-1; D is unresolved. Germline V gives CDR1 MNHNY, CDR2 SVGAGI (reference sequence). Trimming pared 3 bases from V and 6 bases from J, leaving 6 bases between. The CDR3 covers 12 residues. The CDR3 nucleotides are TGTGCCAGCAGTTATTCGGGCAATGAGCAGTTCTTC. Translating gives CASSYSGNEQFF.

With respect to this clone: An end of the junction does not agree with germline; a read error may underlie this. The chain recombines TRBV10-3 with TRBJ1-6; TRBD1 matches at 8 bases. Germline CDR1 ENHRY, CDR2 SYGVKD. CDR3 length: 15 residues. The CDR3 DNA sequence: TGTGCCATCGGTGACCCGGGACAGGCTAATTCACCCCTCCACTTT. Encoded protein: CAIGDPGQANSPLHF.

V usage is TRBV4-3 and J usage is TRBJ1-1; D uncertain. This CDR3 is 14 amino acids long. Trimming shortened V by 0 bases and J by 1 base, and 6 bases separated the two germline ends. The V gene's germline CDR1 is LGHNA and CDR2 YSLEER. The CDR3 region is CASSQEYRNTEAFF. DNA of the CDR3: TGCGCCAGCAGCCAAGAATACAGGAACACTGAAGCTTTCTTT.

This clone occurred once. J is TRBJ2-7 and V is TRBV18, with TRBD1 matching over 11 bases. CDR3 length: 19 amino acids. CDR1 and CDR2 (germline): KGHSH, LQKENI. J lost 2 bases, V lost 3 bases, and 15 bases had no gene match. The CDR3 nucleotides read TGTGCCAGCTCACCCCTGATGACGCTTGGGGGACAGGGGGCCTACGAGCAGTACTTC. The encoded protein is CASSPLMTLGGQGAYEQYF.

The chain links TRBV3-1 (or the pseudogene TRBV3-2) to TRBJ2-3, with TRBD2 as a possible D gene (5 bases). CDR3 length: 11 amino acids. Germline CDR1 is LGHDT and CDR2 is YNNKEL (reference sequence). CDR3 protein: CGTGQADTQYF. CDR3 bases: TGTGGGACTGGGCAGGCAGATACGCAGTATTTT.

This clone was recorded once. V and J are TRBV2 and TRBJ1-5, with 9 positions matching TRBD1. The CDR3 sequence is 14 residues long. Germline loops: CDR1 SNHLY, CDR2 FYNNEI. The J segment lost 2 bases and the V segment lost 8 bases, leaving 4 bases of the junction unmatched. The CDR3: CASGGQGGNQPQHF. The CDR3 DNA follows: TGTGCCAGCGGGGGACAGGGAGGCAATCAGCCCCAGCATTTT.

The chain is built from TRBV11-2 and TRBJ2-7; a weak D match, TRBD2 (6 bases). CDR3 size: 13 residues. V lost 3 bases and J lost 6, with 12 bases in between. Germline CDR1 reads SGHAT; CDR2 reads FQNNGV. The CDR3 region is CASSLGGSLEQYF. The CDR3 nucleotides are TGTGCCAGCAGCTTGGGGGGATCCCTCGAGCAGTACTTC.

This sequence joins TRBV27 and TRBJ2-7; 8 nucleotides match TRBD1. Germline V lookup: CDR1 MNHEY, CDR2 SMNVEV (reference sequence). V trimming: 3 bases; J trimming: 0 bases; junction bases outside the gene matches: 4. This CDR3 spans 15 amino acids. In DNA form, the CDR3 reads TGTGCCAGCAGTTTGAAGGGACAGGCCTCCTACGAGCAGTACTTC. Protein: CASSLKGQASYEQYF.